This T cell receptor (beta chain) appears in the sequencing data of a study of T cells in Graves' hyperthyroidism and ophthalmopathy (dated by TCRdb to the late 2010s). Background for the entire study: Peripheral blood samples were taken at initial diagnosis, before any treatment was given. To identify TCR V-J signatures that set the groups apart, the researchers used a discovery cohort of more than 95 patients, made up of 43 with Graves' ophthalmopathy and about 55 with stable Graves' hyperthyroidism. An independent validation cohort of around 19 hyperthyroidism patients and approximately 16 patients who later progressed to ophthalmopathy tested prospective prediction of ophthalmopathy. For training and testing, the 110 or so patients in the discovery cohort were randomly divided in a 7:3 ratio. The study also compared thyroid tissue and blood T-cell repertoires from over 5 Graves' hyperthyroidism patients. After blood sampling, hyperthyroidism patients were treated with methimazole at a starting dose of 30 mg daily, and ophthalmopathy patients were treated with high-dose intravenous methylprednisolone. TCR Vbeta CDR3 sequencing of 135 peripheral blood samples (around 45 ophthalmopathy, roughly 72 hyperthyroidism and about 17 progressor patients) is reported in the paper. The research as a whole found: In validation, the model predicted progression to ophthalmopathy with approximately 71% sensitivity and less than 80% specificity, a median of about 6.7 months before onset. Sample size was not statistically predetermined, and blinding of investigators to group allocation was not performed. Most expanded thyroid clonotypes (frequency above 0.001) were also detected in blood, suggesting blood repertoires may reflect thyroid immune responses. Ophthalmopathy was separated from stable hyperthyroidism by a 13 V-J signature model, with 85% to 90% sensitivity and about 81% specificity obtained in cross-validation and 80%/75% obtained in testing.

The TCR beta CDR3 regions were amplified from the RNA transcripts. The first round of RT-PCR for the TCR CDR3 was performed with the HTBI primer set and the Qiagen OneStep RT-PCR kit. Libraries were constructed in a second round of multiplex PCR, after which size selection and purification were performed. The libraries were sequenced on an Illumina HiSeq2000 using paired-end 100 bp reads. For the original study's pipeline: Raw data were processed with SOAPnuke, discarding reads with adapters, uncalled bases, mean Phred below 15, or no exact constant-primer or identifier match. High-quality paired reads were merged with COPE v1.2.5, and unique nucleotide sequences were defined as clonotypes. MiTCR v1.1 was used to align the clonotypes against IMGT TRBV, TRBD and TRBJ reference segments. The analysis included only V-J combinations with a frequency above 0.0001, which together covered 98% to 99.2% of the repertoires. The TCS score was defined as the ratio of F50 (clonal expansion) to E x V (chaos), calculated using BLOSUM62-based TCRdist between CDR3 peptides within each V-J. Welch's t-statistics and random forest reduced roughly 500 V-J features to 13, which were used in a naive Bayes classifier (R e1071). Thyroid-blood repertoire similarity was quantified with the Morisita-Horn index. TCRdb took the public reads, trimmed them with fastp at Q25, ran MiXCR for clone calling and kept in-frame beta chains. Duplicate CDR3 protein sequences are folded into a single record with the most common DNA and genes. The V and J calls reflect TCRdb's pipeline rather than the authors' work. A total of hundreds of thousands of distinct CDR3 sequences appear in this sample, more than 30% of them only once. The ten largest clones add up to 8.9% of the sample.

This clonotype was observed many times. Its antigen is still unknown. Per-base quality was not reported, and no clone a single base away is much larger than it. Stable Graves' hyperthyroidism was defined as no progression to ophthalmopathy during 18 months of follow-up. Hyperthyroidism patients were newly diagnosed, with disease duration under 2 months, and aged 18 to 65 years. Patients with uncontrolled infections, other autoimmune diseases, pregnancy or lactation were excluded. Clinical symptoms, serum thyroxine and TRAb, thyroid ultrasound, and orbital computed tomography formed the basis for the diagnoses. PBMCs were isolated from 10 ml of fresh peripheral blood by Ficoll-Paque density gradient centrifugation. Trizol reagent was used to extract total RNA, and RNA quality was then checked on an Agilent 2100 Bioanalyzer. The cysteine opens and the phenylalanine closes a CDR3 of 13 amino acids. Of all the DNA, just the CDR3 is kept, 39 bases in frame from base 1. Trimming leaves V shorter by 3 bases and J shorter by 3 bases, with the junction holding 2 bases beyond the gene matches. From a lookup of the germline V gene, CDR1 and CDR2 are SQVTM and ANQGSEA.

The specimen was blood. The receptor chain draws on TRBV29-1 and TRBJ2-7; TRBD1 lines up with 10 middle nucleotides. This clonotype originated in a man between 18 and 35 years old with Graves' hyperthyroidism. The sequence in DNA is TGCAGCGTTGATGGACAGGGGGACTACGAGCAGTACTTC. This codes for CSVDGQGDYEQYF.